This T cell receptor beta chain was observed in a study of T cells in Graves' hyperthyroidism and ophthalmopathy. The TCR beta CDR3 regions underwent amplification using RNA transcripts as the source. TCR CDR3 regions were first amplified by RT-PCR with HTBI primers. From the multiplex PCR reads, TCRdb called clonotypes with MiXCR, one entry per CDR3 protein. The repertoire consists of some 770,000 distinct CDR3 sequences, with about 15% occurring once and the leading ten covering roughly 8%. Germline V gives CDR1 KGHSH, CDR2 LQKENI. The CDR3 has 15 amino acids. V was pared by 0 bases and J by 5 bases, with 2 bases of the junction left unmatched. In this sample, this clonotype turned up a few times. Its matching antigen is unknown. Whole-study findings and limits: Blood also contained most expanded thyroid clonotypes above 0.001.

This TCR was sampled from a man aged 18-30 years with Graves' hyperthyroidism. Sequencing input: blood. The chain employs TRBV18 and TRBJ1-5; 9 bases fit TRBD1. The CDR3 region is CASSPPGTGHQPQHF. For the CDR3, the DNA is TGTGCCAGCTCACCACCCGGGACAGGGCATCAGCCCCAGCATTTT.